Below, 19 T cell receptor beta chains from the same sample are listed, as sequenced in a study of cytomegalovirus exposure and HLA in healthy donors. Amplification used 60 Vbeta primers and 13 Jbeta primers. Clones were sequenced by immunoSEQ multiplex PCR, and TCRdb holds only the in-frame ones, with some missing. This table holds about 200,000 clones. The sample comprised PBMCs. The receptors come from a woman in her 30s in good health and CMV-seropositive.

CDR3 sequence reads: CASSEAGGGAEAFF. DNA for the CDR3: TGTGCCAGCAGTGAAGCCGGGGGAGGCGCTGAAGCTTTCTTT. The chain joins TRBV2 to TRBJ1-1, with D perhaps matching TRBD1 (5 bases). In germline, CDR1 is SNHLY, CDR2 FYNNEI. The CDR3 covers 14 residues. Deletions cut 0 bases from V and 6 bases from J, with 11 bases between.

This chain links TRBV5-1 with TRBJ2-3, with 7 nucleotides matching TRBD2. CDR1 is SGHRS, CDR2 YFSETQ, per germline. The V gene end was trimmed by 4 bases and the J gene end by 2 bases; junction bases not matched to a gene: 13. This CDR3 has 17 amino acids. As DNA, the CDR3 is TGCGCCAGCAGCGAAATTGCCGGGACTACCGACACAGATACGCAGTATTTT. It specifies CASSEIAGTTDTDTQYF.

V is TRBV28 and J is TRBJ1-2; 11 nucleotides agree with TRBD1. This CDR3 region has 14 residues. Germline V lookup: CDR1 MDHEN, CDR2 SYDVKM. The V gene end was trimmed by 8 bases and the J gene end by 3 bases; junction bases not matched to a gene: 5. The CDR3 is CASVSGQGDYGYTF. Here the CDR3 DNA reads TGTGCCAGCGTATCGGGACAGGGGGACTATGGCTACACCTTC.

This sequence joins TRBV5-6 and TRBJ1-2; 8 nucleotides align to TRBD1. The V gene end was trimmed by 2 bases and the J gene end by 8 bases; junction bases not matched to a gene: 8. The CDR3 has 14 amino acids. Germline V gene data show CDR1 as SGHDT and CDR2 as YYEEEE. CDR3 DNA sequence: TGTGCCAGCAGCTTACGGGACAGGACTTTCGGCTACACCTTC. This translates into CASSLRDRTFGYTF.

V usage is TRBV7-2 and J usage is TRBJ2-5, with 12 bases identical to TRBD1. The CDR3 runs 17 residues. V trimming: 5 bases; J trimming: 5 bases; junction bases outside the gene matches: 12. Germline V CDR1 and CDR2: SGHTA, FQGNSA. CDR3 region: CASSARYRDRGLETQYF. Written as DNA, the CDR3 is TGTGCCAGCAGCGCGAGGTACCGGGACAGGGGGCTTGAGACCCAGTACTTC.

For the CDR3, the DNA is TGCAGCGTTGGTGGGGACAGGACAACCTACAATGAGCAGTTCTTC. As protein: CSVGGDRTTYNEQFF. The gene calls are TRBV29-1 and TRBJ2-1; 8 bases align to TRBD1. CDR3 size: 15 residues. The germline CDR1 and CDR2 sequences are SQVTM and ANQGSEA. With V trimmed by 4 bases and J by 2 bases, 7 bases remained unmatched.

V is TRBV19 and J is TRBJ1-1; D remains ambiguous. The CDR3 is made up of 17 amino acids. Germline values: CDR1 LNHDA, CDR2 SQIVND (reference sequence). Trimming cost V 5 bases and J 1 base, with 20 bases left between them. The CDR3 protein is CASSLEEGRAGNTEAFF. As DNA, the CDR3 is TGTGCCAGTAGTCTGGAGGAGGGAAGAGCAGGGAACACTGAAGCTTTCTTT.

The chain combines TRBV7-2 with TRBJ2-3; 8 bases are shared with TRBD2. This CDR3 has 11 residues. Germline CDR1 is SGHTA and CDR2 is FQGNSA. Trimming removed 8 bases from V and 8 bases from J; junction bases left unmatched: 3. The CDR3 spells CASASGGTQYF. The CDR3 DNA sequence: TGTGCCAGCGCAAGCGGGGGTACGCAGTATTTT. Using reference TRBV7-2 and TRBJ2-3 for the parts outside the CDR3, the full variable domain is GAGVSQSPSNKVTEKGKDVELRCDPISGHTALYWYRQSLGQGLEFLIYFQGNSAPDKSGLPSDRFSAERTGGSVSTLTIQRTQQEDSAVYLCASASGGTQYFGPGTRLTVL.

This chain connects TRBV11-2 to TRBJ2-1; D may be TRBD1 (6 bases). Per germline, CDR1 SGHAT and CDR2 FQNNGV. The CDR3 is 13 amino acids. V dropped 11 bases and J dropped 0 bases, with 11 bases sitting between them. The DNA for the CDR3 is TGTGCCCAGGGGCAGAGCTCCTACAATGAGCAGTTCTTC. Translating it yields CAQGQSSYNEQFF.

The chain couples TRBV18 to TRBJ2-1; 9 bases are shared with TRBD2. CDR1 KGHSH and CDR2 LQKENI come from the germline V gene. With 3 bases clipped from V and 5 bases from J, the junction kept 2 bases outside the gene matches. The CDR3 spans 14 residues. CDR3: CASSPLAGNNEQFF. DNA of the CDR3: TGTGCCAGCTCACCCCTAGCGGGGAACAATGAGCAGTTCTTC.

The V and J genes are TRBV9 and TRBJ2-5, with 8 bases matching TRBD1. The ends lost 0 bases at V and 11 bases at J; junction bases unmatched: 15. Germline V CDR1 and CDR2: SGDLS, YYNGEE. CDR3 size: 16 residues. CDR3 loop: CASSVARETGAREQYF. CDR3 in DNA: TGTGCCAGCAGCGTAGCTCGAGAGACAGGGGCAAGGGAGCAGTACTTC.

V is TRBV6-1 and J is TRBJ2-7, with 8 bases lining up with TRBD2. V dropped 4 bases and J dropped 0; count of bases not matched to a gene: 2. The CDR3 runs 14 residues. Germline V gene sequence: CDR1 MNHNS, CDR2 SASEGT. The chain's CDR3 is CASSVTSGSYEQYF. The DNA of the CDR3 is TGTGCCAGCAGTGTTACTAGCGGCTCCTACGAGCAGTACTTC.

The V and J genes are TRBV5-1 and TRBJ2-5; the D gene is possibly TRBD1 (6 bases). The J call may be wrong; the DNA end is better matched by TRBJ2-7. There are 14 residues in the CDR3. Germline CDR1 SGHRS, CDR2 YFSETQ. DNA of the CDR3: TGCGCCAGCAGCCTCGGACAGCTAACCTACGAGCAGTACTTC. This encodes CASSLGQLTYEQYF.

The V and J genes are TRBV7-9 and TRBJ1-1; D unresolved. Trimming took 5 bases from V and 0 from J, leaving 4 bases between them. Germline V lookup: CDR1 SEHNR, CDR2 FQNEAQ (reference sequence). CDR3 length equals 12 residues. The CDR3 region has the DNA TGTGCCAGCAGCCGGTTGAACACTGAAGCTTTCTTT. This sequence encodes CASSRLNTEAFF.

CDR3 sequence (DNA): TGTGCCAGCAGCTGGGGGGAGTACACTGAAGCTTTCTTT. Translating gives CASSWGEYTEAFF. V gene TRBV5-4 combines with J gene TRBJ1-1, with a weak D call TRBD1 (5 bases). Trimming shortened V by 3 bases and J by 3 bases, and 9 bases separated the two germline ends. Germline loops: CDR1 SGHNT, CDR2 YYREEE (reference sequence). The CDR3 loop spans 13 amino acids.

The chain recombines TRBV2 with TRBJ1-2; D is unclear. Per germline, CDR1 SNHLY and CDR2 FYNNEI. The CDR3 spans 13 residues. V shed 11 bases and J shed 4 bases, with 17 bases lying between them. The CDR3 DNA is TGTGCCTTTCCTCCCCGGGCGGGCTATGGCTACACCTTC. This codes for CAFPPRAGYGYTF.

The chain links TRBV2 to TRBJ2-2; weak D call: TRBD2 (5 bases). V was pared by 6 bases and J by 8 bases, with 10 bases between. CDR1 is SNHLY and CDR2 is FYNNEI in the germline V gene. CDR3 length equals 12 residues. CDR3 loop: CASSPEGGELFF. For the CDR3, the DNA is TGTGCCAGCAGCCCCGAGGGTGGGGAGCTGTTTTTT.

J is TRBJ1-2 and V is TRBV19; D call uncertain. Germline V gene sequence: CDR1 LNHDA, CDR2 SQIVND (reference sequence). CDR3 length: 14 residues. With 5 bases removed from V and 0 bases from J, the gap between germline ends came to 10 bases. The CDR3 protein is CASSLSRTNYGYTF. As DNA, the CDR3 is TGTGCCAGTAGTCTCTCCAGGACTAACTATGGCTACACCTTC. The full variable domain, completed using reference TRBV19 and TRBJ1-2, is DGGITQSPKYLFRKEGQNVTLSCEQNLNHDAMYWYRQDPGQGLRLIYYSQIVNDFQKGDIAEGYSVSREKKESFPLTVTSAQKNPTAFYLCASSLSRTNYGYTFGSGTRLTVV.

The V gene is TRBV29-1, the J gene TRBJ2-5; perhaps TRBD2 as D (6 bases). There are 13 residues in the CDR3. Trimming took 3 bases from V and 4 from J, leaving 12 bases between them. In germline, CDR1 is SQVTM, CDR2 ANQGSEA. Here the CDR3 reads CSVDLRGGETQYF. DNA for the CDR3: TGCAGCGTTGATCTGAGGGGAGGAGAGACCCAGTACTTC.